Presented here are 32 T cell receptor beta chains from one specimen sequenced in a study of beta chain features in type 1 diabetes. Expressed TCRB transcripts got sequenced, as all isolated RNA was reverse transcribed. The table came from immunoSEQ multiplex PCR; TCRdb's copy has only in-frame clones and leaves some out. The data contain 350,000 to 450,000 clones, approximately 15% of them seen just once; the ten biggest clones take up about 0.04%. The sample comprised naive CD4+ T cells from blood. All receptors come from a man aged 25 to 40 in good health.

The chain employs TRBV7-2 and TRBJ2-1; 7 bases line up with TRBD1. Germline V lookup: CDR1 SGHTA, CDR2 FQGNSA. V shed 6 bases and J 4 bases; nucleotides not matched to a gene: 9. The CDR3 runs 15 residues. CDR3 residues: CASRKQGLDYNEQFF. The CDR3 region has the DNA TGTGCCAGCAGAAAACAGGGGCTGGATTACAATGAGCAGTTCTTC.

This clone was counted only a few times. The rearrangement joins TRBV2 to TRBJ1-5; TRBD1 matches 7 bases. The CDR3 is 14 residues long. Trimming cost V 1 base and J 4 bases; bases outside gene matches: 1. CDR1 is SNHLY and CDR2 is FYNNEI in the germline V gene. The CDR3 sequence: CASSEGQGNQPQHF. CDR3 nucleotides: TGTGCCAGCAGTGAAGGACAGGGTAATCAGCCCCAGCATTTT. Full variable domain (rest looked up from reference TRBV2 and TRBJ1-5): EPEVTQTPSHQVTQMGQEVILRCVPISNHLYFYWYRQILGQKVEFLVSFYNNEISEKSEIFDDQFSVERPDGSNFTLKIRSTKLEDSAMYFCASSEGQGNQPQHFGDGTRLSIL.

Only a few counts were recorded for this clone. The chain has TRBV11-3 and TRBJ1-2, with D hard to call. Deletions cut 1 base from V and 2 bases from J, with 8 bases between. CDR3 length: 14 residues. Per the germline V gene, CDR1 is SGHNT and CDR2 is YENEEA. CDR3 protein: CASSLGPVNYGYTF. The CDR3 nucleotides are TGTGCCAGCAGCTTAGGGCCCGTCAACTATGGCTACACCTTC.

This chain uses TRBV5-1 with TRBJ2-5; 8 bases fit TRBD1. CDR3 length: 15 residues. After removal of 4 bases from V and 2 bases from J, the junction contained 7 bases not matched to a gene. Germline V gene lookup returns CDR1 SGHRS and CDR2 YFSETQ. The CDR3 sequence is CASSPGQGTQETQYF. In DNA, the CDR3 is TGCGCCAGCAGCCCCGGACAGGGAACTCAAGAGACCCAGTACTTC.

As for this clone: This specimen includes other DNA sequences encoding the same CDR3. The CDR3 loop reads CSVVPGAGTDTQYF. The CDR3 coding sequence is TGCAGCGTTGTACCGGGGGCGGGCACAGATACGCAGTATTTT. The chain carries TRBV29-1 and TRBJ2-3; D possibly matches TRBD1 or TRBD2 (6 bases each). Per germline, CDR1 SQVTM and CDR2 ANQGSEA. V was cut by 4 bases and J by 1 base, with 12 bases left in between. CDR3 length equals 14 residues.

The chain uses TRBV5-6 and TRBJ1-2; 9 bases are shared with TRBD1. Germline assignment: CDR1 SGHDT and CDR2 YYEEEE. The V and J ends lost 4 bases and 3 bases, in that order; junction bases with no gene match: 4. CDR3 length equals 14 residues. The CDR3 nucleotides read TGTGCCAGCAGCCCGACAGGGGGGGACTATGGCTACACCTTC. It codes for CASSPTGGDYGYTF.

The sample holds a few counts of this clone. V is TRBV6-5 and J is TRBJ2-7, with 7 nucleotides matching TRBD2. Trimming cost V 6 bases and J 5 bases; bases outside gene matches: 7. In germline, CDR1 is MNHEY, CDR2 SVGAGI. This CDR3 spans 13 amino acids. CDR3 sequence: CASSTMRGNEQYF. The DNA of the CDR3 is TGTGCCAGCAGCACAATGCGGGGGAACGAGCAGTACTTC.

The V gene is TRBV4-3, the J gene TRBJ2-2; no clear D gene. Trimming took 0 bases from V and 4 from J, leaving 9 bases between them. The CDR3 is 15 residues long. CDR1 is LGHNA, CDR2 YSLEER, per germline. The CDR3 DNA reads as TGCGCCAGCAGCCAAGAAAGTCCATCCACCGGGGAGCTGTTTTTT. This sequence encodes CASSQESPSTGELFF.

This clone was seen a few times. This chain links TRBV20-1 with TRBJ2-3; D gene unclear. Trimming removed 4 bases from V and 5 bases from J, with 4 bases in between. This CDR3 is 10 amino acids long. Germline lookup yields CDR1 DFQATT and CDR2 SNEGSKA (reference sequence). The CDR3 DNA follows: TGCAGTGCTAACGGAGATACGCAGTATTTT. This sequence encodes CSANGDTQYF.

This clone turned up a few times. The chain joins TRBV11-2 to TRBJ2-1; possibly TRBD2 for D (6 bases). Germline V lookup: CDR1 SGHAT, CDR2 FQNNGV. CDR3 length: 17 amino acids. The V end lost 5 bases, the J end lost 4 bases, and 21 bases lay between the germline ends. The CDR3, as DNA: TGTGCCAGCAGCCCGCTCGTGAGCGGGCGTTGGTACAATGAGCAGTTCTTC. It is translated as CASSPLVSGRWYNEQFF.

The chain couples TRBV29-1 to TRBJ1-1, with 9 bases identical to TRBD1. Losses at the gene ends were 5 bases for V and 6 bases for J; bases not matched to a gene: 4. Germline values: CDR1 SQVTM, CDR2 ANQGSEA. The CDR3 is made up of 12 amino acids. CDR3 coding DNA: TGCAGCGTTAAAACAGGGGGCCCTGAAGCTTTCTTT. Encoded protein: CSVKTGGPEAFF.

V is TRBV25-1 and J is TRBJ1-1, with 7 bases that match TRBD1. The CDR3 is 14 residues long. V shed 6 bases and J 1 base; nucleotides not matched to a gene: 5. Germline values: CDR1 MGHDK, CDR2 SYGVNS. In nucleotides, the CDR3 is TGTGCCAGCAGGGGCAGGGGGAGGAACACTGAAGCTTTCTTT. This translates into CASRGRGRNTEAFF. The variable domain in full, completed from reference TRBV25-1 and TRBJ1-1, reads EADIYQTPRYLVIGTGKKITLECSQTMGHDKMYWYQQDPGMELHLIHYSYGVNSTEKGDLSSESTVSRIRTEHFPLTLESARPSHTSQYLCASRGRGRNTEAFFGQGTRLTVV.

The rearrangement uses TRBV28 and TRBJ1-2; the match to TRBD1 covers 8 bases. The CDR3 has 15 amino acids. Germline values: CDR1 MDHEN, CDR2 SYDVKM. The J segment lost 4 bases and the V segment lost 6 bases, leaving 10 bases of the junction unmatched. This CDR3 reads CASRRQGAAFYGYTF. The CDR3 region has the DNA TGTGCCAGCAGAAGGCAGGGGGCCGCCTTCTATGGCTACACCTTC.

The chain links TRBV7-6 to TRBJ2-1; 8 bases map to TRBD2. The ends lost 1 base at V and 7 bases at J; junction bases unmatched: 9. Germline V gives CDR1 SGHVS, CDR2 FNYEAQ. This CDR3 has 16 residues. CDR3 bases: TGTGCCAGCAGCTTAGGGTCGGCGGGAGGTATAAATGAGCAGTTCTTC. Its protein is CASSLGSAGGINEQFF.

This clone was counted between two and nine times. In DNA, the CDR3 is TGTGCCAGCAGTCCAAGTCAGGGGGTCCACGATACGCAGTATTTT. Translating it yields CASSPSQGVHDTQYF. This chain links TRBV28 with TRBJ2-3; 7 bases line up with TRBD1. CDR1 and CDR2 from the germline V gene are MDHEN and SYDVKM. This CDR3 is built from 15 residues. J gave up 6 bases and V 5 bases, and 11 bases lay outside the gene matches.

The rearrangement links TRBV7-9 to TRBJ1-1; no definite D call. The CDR3 loop spans 11 amino acids. V gave up 5 bases and J gave up 5 bases, with 6 bases separating them. Germline lookup yields CDR1 SEHNR and CDR2 FQNEAQ (reference sequence). CDR3 nucleotides: TGTGCCAGCAGCCTCAGTACTGAAGCTTTCTTT. Its protein product is CASSLSTEAFF.

The chain combines TRBV7-2 with TRBJ2-7; D possibly matches TRBD1 or TRBD2 (6 bases each). CDR3 length: 14 amino acids. V gave up 1 base and J gave up 2 bases, with 9 bases separating them. The germline V gene has CDR1 SGHTA and CDR2 FQGNSA. CDR3 loop: CASSLEGGPYEQYV. Written as DNA, the CDR3 is TGTGCCAGCAGCTTAGAGGGGGGTCCCTACGAGCAGTACGTC.

This chain connects TRBV7-2 to TRBJ1-2; perhaps TRBD1 as D (6 bases). The CDR3 contains 13 residues. Per germline, CDR1 SGHTA and CDR2 FQGNSA. V lost 5 bases, J lost 5 bases, and 12 bases lay in between. CDR3 DNA: TGTGCCAGCAGCGCCTCTACAGGGTATGGCTACACCTTC. It codes for CASSASTGYGYTF.

This clone was picked up a small number of times. The chain employs TRBV5-1 and TRBJ2-1; TRBD2 agrees at 12 bases. Germline V gene sequence: CDR1 SGHRS, CDR2 YFSETQ. CDR3 length: 19 residues. After removal of 4 bases from V and 4 bases from J, the junction contained 15 bases not matched to a gene. The DNA for the CDR3 is TGCGCCAGCAGCCCCCACCTGACTAGCGGGAGAAGTGTTTACAATGAGCAGTTCTTC. This translates into CASSPHLTSGRSVYNEQFF.

This chain uses TRBV7-9 with TRBJ1-2, with TRBD1 matching over 9 bases. In germline, CDR1 is SEHNR, CDR2 FQNEAQ (reference sequence). V shed 4 bases and J 8 bases; nucleotides not matched to a gene: 8. This CDR3 region has 14 residues. The CDR3 DNA reads TGTGCCAGCAGCTCAGGGACAGGGTATCCAGGCTACACCTTC. Amino acids: CASSSGTGYPGYTF.

The chain recombines TRBV11-1 with TRBJ2-5; tentative D call: TRBD1 (6 bases). This CDR3 is 16 amino acids long. Germline CDR1 reads SGHAT; CDR2 reads FQDESV (reference sequence). Trimming removed 5 bases at V and 1 base at J, with 17 bases between. The CDR3 sequence: CASSQGQSIFQETQYF. For the CDR3, the DNA is TGTGCCAGCAGCCAAGGACAGAGCATCTTCCAAGAGACCCAGTACTTC.

In this sample, this clone turned up a few times. J is TRBJ2-2 and V is TRBV30; D is tentatively TRBD1 or TRBD2 (6 bases each). The germline V and J ends were trimmed by 3 bases and 5 bases, with 22 bases remaining between them. CDR1 is GTSNPN, CDR2 SVGIG, per germline (reference sequence). The length of the CDR3 is 17 residues. The CDR3 bases are TGTGCCTGGAGGGCCTCCGGGGGCCGGGCCCGGACCGGGGAGCTGTTTTTT. This codes for CAWRASGGRARTGELFF.

DNA for the CDR3: TGTGCCACCAGCCCCGGGAAGGGCGGAGGGTACTTC. It encodes CATSPGKGGGYF. The chain couples TRBV15 to TRBJ2-7; the D gene is possibly TRBD2 (5 bases). The CDR3 sequence is 12 residues long. The V end lost 5 bases, the J end lost 12 bases, and 17 bases lay between the germline ends. Germline V lookup: CDR1 LNHNV, CDR2 YYDKDF (reference sequence).

Details on this clone: This specimen includes other DNA sequences encoding the same CDR3. This chain uses TRBV9 with TRBJ2-1, with 8 nucleotides matching TRBD2. In germline, CDR1 is SGDLS, CDR2 YYNGEE. Trimming at V came to 2 bases and at J to 1 base, leaving 2 bases not matched to a gene. The CDR3 has 15 residues. In DNA, the CDR3 is TGTGCCAGCAGCGTTACTAGCGGATCCTACAATGAGCAGTTCTTC. It yields the protein CASSVTSGSYNEQFF.

As concerns this clone: A read error may be the cause here, since a much bigger clone is one base away. The rearrangement joins TRBV13 to TRBJ1-6; TRBD1 agrees at 8 bases. Trimming took 5 bases from V and 7 from J; bases not matched to a gene: 4. The germline V gene encodes CDR1 PRHDT and CDR2 FYEKMQ (reference sequence). The CDR3 totals 14 residues. CDR3 sequence: CASSLTGENSPLHF. DNA of the CDR3: TGTGCCAGCAGCCTGACAGGGGAAAATTCACCCCTCCACTTT.

Only a few counts were recorded for this clone. The chain links TRBV18 to TRBJ2-3, with 8 bases matching TRBD1. V trimming: 3 bases; J trimming: 4 bases; junction bases outside the gene matches: 3. The germline CDR1 and CDR2 sequences are KGHSH and LQKENI. This CDR3 is 14 amino acids long. The CDR3 here is CASSPDRVSDTQYF. CDR3 in DNA: TGTGCCAGCTCACCGGACAGGGTCTCAGATACGCAGTATTTT.

This chain connects TRBV5-4 to TRBJ2-1; D ambiguous. The CDR3 consists of 14 residues. V was cut by 7 bases and J by 0 bases, with 11 bases left in between. Germline CDR1 is SGHNT and CDR2 is YYREEE (reference sequence). The DNA of the CDR3 is TGTGCCAGCGGGCTAAGTAGCTCCTACAATGAGCAGTTCTTC. Translating gives CASGLSSSYNEQFF.

This chain links TRBV19 with TRBJ1-2, with no clear D. The CDR3 loop spans 15 amino acids. CDR1 is LNHDA, CDR2 SQIVND, per germline (reference sequence). Trimming took off 5 bases at V and 0 bases at J, with 13 bases between the two ends. The CDR3 region has the DNA TGTGCCAGTAGTCTACTGACGGCGGCTAACTATGGCTACACCTTC. It is translated as CASSLLTAANYGYTF. The variable domain in full, with the rest retrieved from reference TRBV19 and TRBJ1-2, is DGGITQSPKYLFRKEGQNVTLSCEQNLNHDAMYWYRQDPGQGLRLIYYSQIVNDFQKGDIAEGYSVSREKKESFPLTVTSAQKNPTAFYLCASSLLTAANYGYTFGSGTRLTVV.

In this sample, this clone turned up a few times. V is TRBV15 and J is TRBJ2-7, with 7 bases that match TRBD1. V dropped 0 bases and J dropped 2; count of bases not matched to a gene: 1. Germline CDR1 is LNHNV and CDR2 is YYDKDF (reference sequence). CDR3 length equals 14 residues. The chain's CDR3 is CATSREGGPYEQYF. The CDR3 DNA sequence: TGTGCCACCAGCAGAGAAGGGGGCCCCTACGAGCAGTACTTC.

V gene TRBV30 combines with J gene TRBJ1-1; D is unclear. Germline CDR1 and CDR2: GTSNPN and SVGIG (reference sequence). The V gene lost 1 base and the J gene lost 0 bases, with 9 bases spanning the gap. The CDR3 is 14 amino acids. CDR3 nucleotides: TGTGCCTGGAGTGGCGCACCGATGAACACTGAAGCTTTCTTT. Its translation is CAWSGAPMNTEAFF.

The rearrangement uses TRBV18 and TRBJ2-1, with 10 bases aligning to TRBD1. The V segment lost 3 bases and the J segment 5 bases; nucleotides outside the gene matches: 7. This CDR3 is built from 16 residues. The germline V gene has CDR1 KGHSH and CDR2 LQKENI. The CDR3 reads CASSPLGTGANNEQFF. As DNA, the CDR3 is TGTGCCAGCTCACCCCTGGGGACAGGGGCGAACAATGAGCAGTTCTTC.

V usage is TRBV20-1 and J usage is TRBJ1-4; no firm D call. The CDR3 has 10 amino acids. Trimming took 6 bases from V and 5 from J, leaving 4 bases between them. The germline CDR1 and CDR2 sequences are DFQATT and SNEGSKA (reference sequence). CDR3 DNA sequence: TGCAGTGCGCTCAATGAAAAACTGTTTTTT. Its translation is CSALNEKLFF.